Below, one T cell receptor (beta chain) is given with its context. The antigen remains undetermined. Only in-frame clones appear in the TCRdb table, and some are missing; sequencing was by immunoSEQ multiplex PCR. The repertoire holds more than 250,000 clones, with roughly 91% as singletons. These data come from a study of cytomegalovirus exposure and HLA in healthy donors. Regarding the study as a whole: Most TCR sequences were rare, but some public TCRs occurred in many donors. Cytomegalovirus status, reportedly, was diagnosed with high specificity and sensitivity by the classifier.

Input material: PBMCs. This clonotype was sampled from a woman in her 30s in good health and CMV-seronegative.

The chain's CDR3 is CASSQGDRGNEAFF. The CDR3 DNA follows: TGTGCCAGCAGCCAAGGGGACAGGGGAAATGAAGCTTTCTTT. The chain couples TRBV4-2 to TRBJ1-1, with 10 bases identical to TRBD1. J was trimmed by 7 bases and V by 1 base; bases with no gene match: 3. Germline-derived CDR1 and CDR2 are LGHNA and YNFKEQ. This CDR3 is built from 14 residues.